Below, 10 T cell receptor beta chains from the same sample are listed, as sequenced in a study of T cells after yellow fever vaccination. TCRdb re-called the 5' RACE reads through MiXCR, storing one row per CDR3 protein. The top ten clones hold 3% to 3.5% of a sample with 250,000 to 300,000 distinct CDR3 sequences, 7.5% to 9.5% of them seen once. Here the sequenced sample was CD4+ T cells sorted from PBMCs, taken 5 days after the yellow fever booster vaccination. Receptors were obtained from a man between 18 and 35 years old who received the YFV17D yellow fever vaccine.

The gene calls are TRBV20-1 and TRBJ2-5; 7 nucleotides align to TRBD1. CDR3 length equals 15 residues. Unmatched junction bases numbered 10, after V lost 6 bases and J lost 0 bases. Germline assignment: CDR1 DFQATT and CDR2 SNEGSKA (reference sequence). The chain's CDR3 is CSALNPGQYQETQYF. CDR3 DNA sequence: TGCAGTGCCCTAAATCCGGGACAGTACCAAGAGACCCAGTACTTC.

The V gene is TRBV20-1, the J gene TRBJ1-2; D is possibly TRBD1 (6 bases). Looked up from germline, CDR1 is DFQATT and CDR2 is SNEGSKA (reference sequence). Trimming removed 3 bases at V and 4 bases at J, with 9 bases between. The CDR3 covers 12 residues. This chain's CDR3 is CSASRTVYGYTF. The CDR3 bases are TGCAGTGCTAGCCGGACAGTCTATGGCTACACCTTC.

This clonotype has just one count. V gene TRBV2 combines with J gene TRBJ1-1, with D uncertain. The CDR3 spans 13 residues. Germline assignment: CDR1 SNHLY and CDR2 FYNNEI. V was pared by 0 bases and J by 4 bases, with 6 bases between. The CDR3 region is CASSEAVSTEAFF. In nucleotides, the CDR3 is TGTGCCAGCAGTGAAGCGGTTAGCACTGAAGCTTTCTTT.

The rearrangement links TRBV5-1 to TRBJ2-2; D uncertain. The CDR3 contains 16 residues. Germline values: CDR1 SGHRS, CDR2 YFSETQ. Trimming removed 4 bases at V and 1 base at J, with 14 bases between. DNA of the CDR3: TGCGCCAGCAGCGATGGGGTCAGAGGGAACACCGGGGAGCTGTTTTTT. Residues: CASSDGVRGNTGELFF.

The rearrangement links TRBV5-1 to TRBJ2-5, with 10 bases identical to TRBD2. The CDR3 is 18 amino acids. V lost 0 bases, J lost 4 bases, and 12 bases stayed unmatched. In germline, CDR1 is SGHRS, CDR2 YFSETQ. CDR3 protein: CASSLVLAGASGGETQYF. The CDR3 DNA is TGCGCCAGCAGCTTGGTCCTAGCGGGGGCCTCTGGGGGAGAGACCCAGTACTTC.

V is TRBV6-6 and J is TRBJ2-1; possibly TRBD1 for D (5 bases). Germline CDR1 is MNHNY and CDR2 is SVGAGI (reference sequence). This CDR3 spans 15 amino acids. Trimming removed 6 bases from V and 6 bases from J, with 18 bases in between. CDR3 sequence (DNA): TGTGCCAGCAGGGACACAGGAGAACCATCCAATGAGCAGTTCTTC. Translation gives CASRDTGEPSNEQFF.

This clonotype was recorded a few times. The chain uses TRBV6-2 or TRBV6-3 and TRBJ2-7, with TRBD2 matching over 7 bases. There are 13 residues in the CDR3. CDR1 is MNHEY and CDR2 is SVGEGT in the germline V gene. V dropped 5 bases and J dropped 3; count of bases not matched to a gene: 4. In DNA, the CDR3 is TGTGCCAGCAGTGCGGGGGTCTTCTACGAGCAGTACGTC. Protein sequence: CASSAGVFYEQYV.

V usage is TRBV6-5 and J usage is TRBJ1-2; D gene ambiguous. Trimming removed 10 bases at V and 0 bases at J, with 9 bases between. Germline V gene sequence: CDR1 MNHEY, CDR2 SVGAGI. The CDR3 has 12 residues. The CDR3 is CATGRANYGYTF. The CDR3 DNA is TGTGCCACTGGTCGGGCTAACTATGGCTACACCTTC.

The chain is built from TRBV20-1 and TRBJ1-5; D not resolved. V gave up 2 bases and J gave up 7 bases, with 12 bases separating them. Germline CDR1 reads DFQATT; CDR2 reads SNEGSKA (reference sequence). The CDR3 is 13 residues long. CDR3 loop: CSARPGEGQPQHF. Written as DNA, the CDR3 is TGCAGTGCTAGACCCGGGGAAGGGCAGCCCCAGCATTTT.

This clonotype was recorded at least ten times. One junction end disagrees with the germline gene, perhaps due to a read error. J is TRBJ1-1 and V is TRBV7-9; 7 bases fit TRBD1. This CDR3 is built from 10 residues. In germline, CDR1 is SEHNR, CDR2 FQNEAQ (reference sequence). The CDR3, as DNA: TGTGCCAGCAGCGGATACACAGGGGCCTTT. This sequence encodes CASSGYTGAF.